The source of this T cell receptor beta chain is a study of cytomegalovirus exposure and HLA in healthy donors. General study results and limits: V- and J-gene trimming of TCR beta was linked (in a later analysis) to a missense DCLRE1C variant. HLA alleles were associated with 18,000 or so TCR beta sequences in a later analysis at 0.05 false discovery rate.

This CDR3 contains 15 residues. CDR1 and CDR2 (germline): MNHNS, SASEGT. V was cut by 7 bases and J by 6 bases, with 21 bases left in between. Primers included in the PCR were 60 Vbeta and 13 Jbeta primers. TCRdb keeps only in-frame clones here, not all; method: immunoSEQ multiplex PCR. The table lists roughly 97,000 clones, approximately 70% of them singletons, with 3% to 4% in the top ten. This clone was found many times. Its antigen remains unknown. Sequenced sample: PBMCs. V usage is TRBV6-1 and J usage is TRBJ1-2; D call uncertain. This receptor was taken from a man aged 35 to 55 in good health and CMV-seronegative. CDR3 loop: CASTVNIQTGNGYTF. The CDR3 DNA follows: TGTGCCAGCACAGTGAACATCCAGACTGGCAATGGCTACACCTTC.